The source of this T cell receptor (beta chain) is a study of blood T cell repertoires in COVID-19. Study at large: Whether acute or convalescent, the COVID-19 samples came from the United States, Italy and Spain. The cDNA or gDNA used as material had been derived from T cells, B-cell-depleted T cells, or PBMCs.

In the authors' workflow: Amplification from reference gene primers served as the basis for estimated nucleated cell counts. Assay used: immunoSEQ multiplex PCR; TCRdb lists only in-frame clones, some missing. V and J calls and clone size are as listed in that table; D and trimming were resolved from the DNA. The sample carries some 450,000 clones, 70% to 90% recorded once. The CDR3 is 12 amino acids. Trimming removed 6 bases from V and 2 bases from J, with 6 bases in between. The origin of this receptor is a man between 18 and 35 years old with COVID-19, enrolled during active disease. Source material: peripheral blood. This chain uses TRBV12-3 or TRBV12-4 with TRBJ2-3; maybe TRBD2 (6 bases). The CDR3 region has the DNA TGTGCCAGCAGACTAGCCACAGATACGCAGTATTTT. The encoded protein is CASRLATDTQYF.